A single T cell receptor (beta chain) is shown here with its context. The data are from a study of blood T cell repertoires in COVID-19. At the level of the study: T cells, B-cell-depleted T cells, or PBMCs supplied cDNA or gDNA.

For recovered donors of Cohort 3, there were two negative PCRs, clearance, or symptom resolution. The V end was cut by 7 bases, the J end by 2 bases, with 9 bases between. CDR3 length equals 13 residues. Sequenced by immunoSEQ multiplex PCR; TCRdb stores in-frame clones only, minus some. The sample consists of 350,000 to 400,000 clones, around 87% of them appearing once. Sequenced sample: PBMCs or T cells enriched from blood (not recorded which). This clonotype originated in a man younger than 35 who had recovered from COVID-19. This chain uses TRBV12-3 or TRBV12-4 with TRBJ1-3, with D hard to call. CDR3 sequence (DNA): TGTGCCAGCACTCTCGGGGCTGGAAACACCATATATTTT. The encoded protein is CASTLGAGNTIYF.